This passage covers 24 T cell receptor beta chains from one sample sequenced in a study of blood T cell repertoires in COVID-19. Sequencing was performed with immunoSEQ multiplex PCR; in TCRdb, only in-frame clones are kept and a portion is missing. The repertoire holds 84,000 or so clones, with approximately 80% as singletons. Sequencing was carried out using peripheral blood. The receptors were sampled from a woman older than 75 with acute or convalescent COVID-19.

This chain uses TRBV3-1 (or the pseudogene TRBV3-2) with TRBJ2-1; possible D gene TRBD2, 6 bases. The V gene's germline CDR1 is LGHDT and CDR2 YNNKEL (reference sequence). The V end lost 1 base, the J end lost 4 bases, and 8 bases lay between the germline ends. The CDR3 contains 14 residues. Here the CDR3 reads CASSQGGGYNEQFF. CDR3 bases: TGTGCCAGCAGCCAAGGGGGAGGTTACAATGAGCAGTTCTTC.

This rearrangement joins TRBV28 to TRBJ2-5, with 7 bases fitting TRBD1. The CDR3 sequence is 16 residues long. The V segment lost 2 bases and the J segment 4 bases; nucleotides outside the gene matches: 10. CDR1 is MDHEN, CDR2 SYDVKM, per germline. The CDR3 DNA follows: TGTGCCAGCAGTTTAACAATTCAGGGGGTGGGAGAGACCCAGTACTTC. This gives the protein CASSLTIQGVGETQYF.

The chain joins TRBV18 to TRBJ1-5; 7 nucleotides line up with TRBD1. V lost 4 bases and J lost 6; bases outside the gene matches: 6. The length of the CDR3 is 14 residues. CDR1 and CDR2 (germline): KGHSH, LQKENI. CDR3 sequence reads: CASSLGQVSQPQHF. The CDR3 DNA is TGTGCCAGCTCACTCGGACAGGTTAGTCAGCCCCAGCATTTT.

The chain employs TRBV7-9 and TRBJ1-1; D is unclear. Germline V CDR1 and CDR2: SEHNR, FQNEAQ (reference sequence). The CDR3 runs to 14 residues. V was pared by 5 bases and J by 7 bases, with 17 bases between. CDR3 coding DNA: TGTGCCAGCAGCCCCATTTCCGGGTACGATGAAGCTTTCTTT. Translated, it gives CASSPISGYDEAFF.

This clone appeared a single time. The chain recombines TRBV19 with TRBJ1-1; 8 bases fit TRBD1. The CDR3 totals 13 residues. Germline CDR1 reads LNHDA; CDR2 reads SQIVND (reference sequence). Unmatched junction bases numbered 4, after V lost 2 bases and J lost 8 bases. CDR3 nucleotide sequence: TGTGCCAGTAGTATACAGGGGGCTAGAGAAGCTTTCTTT. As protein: CASSIQGAREAFF.

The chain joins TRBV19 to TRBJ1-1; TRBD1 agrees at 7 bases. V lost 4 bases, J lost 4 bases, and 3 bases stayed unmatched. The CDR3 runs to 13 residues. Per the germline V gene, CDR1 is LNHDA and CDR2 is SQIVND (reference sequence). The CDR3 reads CASSTTGATEAFF. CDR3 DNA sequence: TGTGCCAGTAGTACTACAGGGGCCACTGAAGCTTTCTTT. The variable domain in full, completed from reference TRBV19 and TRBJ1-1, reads DGGITQSPKYLFRKEGQNVTLSCEQNLNHDAMYWYRQDPGQGLRLIYYSQIVNDFQKGDIAEGYSVSREKKESFPLTVTSAQKNPTAFYLCASSTTGATEAFFGQGTRLTVV.

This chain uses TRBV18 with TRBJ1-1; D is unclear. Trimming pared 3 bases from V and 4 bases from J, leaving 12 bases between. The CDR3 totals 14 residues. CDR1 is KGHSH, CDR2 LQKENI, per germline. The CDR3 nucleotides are TGTGCCAGCTCACCCACTTCGAGCGGCACTGAAGCTTTCTTT. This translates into CASSPTSSGTEAFF.

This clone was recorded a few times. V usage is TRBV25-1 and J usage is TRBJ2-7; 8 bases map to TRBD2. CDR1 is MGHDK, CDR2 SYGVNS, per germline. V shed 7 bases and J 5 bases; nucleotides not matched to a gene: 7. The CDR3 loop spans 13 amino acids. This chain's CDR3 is CASILPGGHEQYF. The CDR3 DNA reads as TGTGCCAGCATCCTTCCGGGAGGGCACGAGCAGTACTTC.

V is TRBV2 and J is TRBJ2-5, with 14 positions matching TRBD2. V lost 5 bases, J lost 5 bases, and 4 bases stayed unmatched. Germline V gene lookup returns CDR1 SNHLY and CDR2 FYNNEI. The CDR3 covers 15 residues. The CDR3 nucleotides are TGTGCCAGCAGTAGACTAGCGGGGGGGCTTGAGACCCAGTACTTC. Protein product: CASSRLAGGLETQYF.

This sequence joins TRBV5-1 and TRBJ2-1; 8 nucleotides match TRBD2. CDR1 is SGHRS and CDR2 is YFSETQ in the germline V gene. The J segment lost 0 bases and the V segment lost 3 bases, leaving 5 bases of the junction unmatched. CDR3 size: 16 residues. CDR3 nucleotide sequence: TGCGCCAGCAGCTCGATAGCGGGGAACTCCTACAATGAGCAGTTCTTC. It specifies CASSSIAGNSYNEQFF.

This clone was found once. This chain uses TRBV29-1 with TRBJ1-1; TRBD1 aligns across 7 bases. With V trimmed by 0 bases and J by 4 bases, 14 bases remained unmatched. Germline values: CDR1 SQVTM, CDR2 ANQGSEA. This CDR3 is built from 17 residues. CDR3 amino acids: CSVEEGQSPLTRTEAFF. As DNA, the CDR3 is TGCAGCGTTGAAGAGGGACAGTCCCCCTTGACCCGCACTGAAGCTTTCTTT.

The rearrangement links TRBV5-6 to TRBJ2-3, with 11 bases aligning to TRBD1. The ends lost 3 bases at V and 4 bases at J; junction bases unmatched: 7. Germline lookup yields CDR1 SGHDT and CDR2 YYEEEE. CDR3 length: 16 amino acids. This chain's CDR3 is CASSSPGQGGADTQYF. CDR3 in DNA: TGTGCCAGCAGCTCTCCGGGACAGGGGGGAGCAGATACGCAGTATTTT. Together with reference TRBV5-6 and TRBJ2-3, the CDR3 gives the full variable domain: DAGVTQSPTHLIKTRGQQVTLRCSPKSGHDTVSWYQQALGQGPQFIFQYYEEEERQRGNFPDRFSGHQFPNYSSELNVNALLLGDSALYLCASSSPGQGGADTQYFGPGTRLTVL.

The CDR3 here is CASSFARDKGYTF. CDR3 nucleotide sequence: TGTGCCAGCAGTTTCGCGAGGGATAAGGGCTACACCTTC. This sequence joins TRBV12-3 or TRBV12-4 and TRBJ1-2, with no clear D. The CDR3 spans 13 residues. The V end was cut by 3 bases, the J end by 8 bases, with 13 bases between.

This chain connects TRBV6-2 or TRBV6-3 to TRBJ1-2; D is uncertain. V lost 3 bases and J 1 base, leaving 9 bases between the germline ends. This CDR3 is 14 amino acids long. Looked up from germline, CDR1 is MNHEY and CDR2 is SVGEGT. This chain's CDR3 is CASSYIRVNYGYTF. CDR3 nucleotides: TGTGCCAGCAGTTATATTCGGGTTAACTATGGCTACACCTTC.

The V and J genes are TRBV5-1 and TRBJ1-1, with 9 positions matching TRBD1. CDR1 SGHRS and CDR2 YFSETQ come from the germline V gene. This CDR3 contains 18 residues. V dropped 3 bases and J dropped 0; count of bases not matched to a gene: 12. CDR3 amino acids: CASSSPLDRGSMNTEAFF. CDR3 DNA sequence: TGCGCCAGCAGCTCCCCGCTGGACAGGGGCTCCATGAACACTGAAGCTTTCTTT.

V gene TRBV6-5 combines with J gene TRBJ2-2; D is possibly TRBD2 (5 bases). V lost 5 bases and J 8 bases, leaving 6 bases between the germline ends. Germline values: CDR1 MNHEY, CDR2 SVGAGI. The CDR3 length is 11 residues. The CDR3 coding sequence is TGTGCCAGCAGTAGAGGGGGGGAGCTGTTTTTT. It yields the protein CASSRGGELFF.

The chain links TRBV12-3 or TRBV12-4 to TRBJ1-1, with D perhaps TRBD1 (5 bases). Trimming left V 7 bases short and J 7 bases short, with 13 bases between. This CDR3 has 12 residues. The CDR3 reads CASTTSGFEAFF. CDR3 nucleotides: TGTGCCAGCACCACATCAGGGTTTGAAGCTTTCTTT.

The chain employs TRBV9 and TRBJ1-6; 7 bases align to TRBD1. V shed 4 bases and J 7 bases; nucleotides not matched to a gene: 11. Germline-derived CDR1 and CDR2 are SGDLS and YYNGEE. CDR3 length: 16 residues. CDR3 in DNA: TGTGCCAGCAGCCCTATATCGGGACAGACAAATTCACCCCTCCACTTT. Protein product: CASSPISGQTNSPLHF.

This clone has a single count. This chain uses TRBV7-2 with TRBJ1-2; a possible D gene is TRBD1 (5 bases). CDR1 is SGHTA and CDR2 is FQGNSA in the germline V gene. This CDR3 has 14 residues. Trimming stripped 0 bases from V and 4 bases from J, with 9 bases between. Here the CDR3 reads CASSLAQGSYGYTF. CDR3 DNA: TGTGCCAGCAGCTTAGCGCAGGGCTCCTATGGCTACACCTTC.

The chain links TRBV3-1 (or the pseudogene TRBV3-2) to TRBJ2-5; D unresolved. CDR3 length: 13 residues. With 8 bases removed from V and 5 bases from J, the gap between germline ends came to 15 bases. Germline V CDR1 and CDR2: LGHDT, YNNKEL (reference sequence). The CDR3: CASRFGQWETQYF. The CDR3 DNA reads TGTGCCAGCCGGTTTGGGCAGTGGGAGACCCAGTACTTC.

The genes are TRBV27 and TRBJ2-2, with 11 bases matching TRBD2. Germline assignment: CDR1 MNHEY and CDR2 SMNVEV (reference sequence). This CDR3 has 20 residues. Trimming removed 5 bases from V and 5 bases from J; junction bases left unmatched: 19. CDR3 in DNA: TGTGCCAGCAGTCCCTCTCTCGGTTCCCTTAGCGGGGGGGCGACCGGGGAGCTGTTTTTT. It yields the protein CASSPSLGSLSGGATGELFF.

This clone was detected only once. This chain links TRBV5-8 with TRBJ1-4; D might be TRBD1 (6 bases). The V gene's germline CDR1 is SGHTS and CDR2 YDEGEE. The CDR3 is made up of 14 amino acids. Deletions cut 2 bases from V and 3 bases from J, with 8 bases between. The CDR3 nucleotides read TGTGCCAGCAGCTTAGCAGGGGCTAATGAAAAACTGTTTTTT. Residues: CASSLAGANEKLFF. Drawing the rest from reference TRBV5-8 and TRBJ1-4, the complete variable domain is EAGVTQSPTHLIKTRGQQATLRCSPISGHTSVYWYQQALGLGLQFLLWYDEGEERNRGNFPPRFSGRQFPNYSSELNVNALELEDSALYLCASSLAGANEKLFFGSGTQLSVL.

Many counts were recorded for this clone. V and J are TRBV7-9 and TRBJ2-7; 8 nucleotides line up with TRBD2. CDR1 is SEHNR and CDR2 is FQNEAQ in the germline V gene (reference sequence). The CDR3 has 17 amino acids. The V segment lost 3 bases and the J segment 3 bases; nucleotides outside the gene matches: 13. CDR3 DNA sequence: TGTGCCAGCAGCTTGGGCCCAAAAAGCGGGGGACTCTACGAGCAGTACTTC. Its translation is CASSLGPKSGGLYEQYF.

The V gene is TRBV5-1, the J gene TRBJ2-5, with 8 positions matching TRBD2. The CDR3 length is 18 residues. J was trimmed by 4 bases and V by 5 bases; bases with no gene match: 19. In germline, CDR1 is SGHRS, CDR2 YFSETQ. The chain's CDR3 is CASRLNRAGAPRPETQYF. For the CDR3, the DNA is TGCGCCAGCAGGTTGAATAGAGCGGGGGCCCCCCGGCCAGAGACCCAGTACTTC.